What follows are 13 T cell receptor beta chains derived from one specimen sequenced in a study of Ad26.COV2.S vaccination and SARS-CoV-2 variants. Sample treatment: some 20 received Ad26.COV2.S at low or high dose, single or two shots; about 5 received placebo; per-sample allocation not given. Specimens were obtained on day 63 following the first vaccine or placebo injection. The method was immunoSEQ multiplex PCR; TCRdb's version includes in-frame clones alone and lacks a portion of them. This repertoire shows 300,000 to 500,000 clones, roughly nine tenths found once; its top ten account for 3% to 3.5%. The sequencing here drew on peripheral blood, taken in a trial of Ad26.COV2.S vaccine versus placebo. Receptors originate from a person between 18 and 65 years old who received the Ad26.COV2.S COVID-19 vaccine or a placebo.

As for this clone: Other DNA sequences in the same sample also yield this CDR3. DNA of the CDR3: TGTGCCAGCAGCTTGGCCGACCTTGCAACTAATGAAAAACTGTTTTTT. As protein: CASSLADLATNEKLFF. The gene calls are TRBV7-9 and TRBJ1-4, with D unresolved. The V gene's germline CDR1 is SEHNR and CDR2 FQNEAQ (reference sequence). V was trimmed by 3 bases and J by 0 bases, leaving 11 bases between them. The CDR3 is 16 residues long.

This chain connects TRBV20-1 to TRBJ2-3, with TRBD2 identical over 9 bases. The trim removed 3 bases at V and 2 bases at J, leaving 6 bases unmatched. The length of the CDR3 is 15 residues. Per germline, CDR1 DFQATT and CDR2 SNEGSKA (reference sequence). The CDR3: CSASTGTSTTDTQYF. The DNA for the CDR3 is TGCAGTGCTAGTACCGGGACTAGCACCACAGATACGCAGTATTTT.

This chain joins TRBV11-3 and TRBJ2-1; possibly TRBD2 for D (6 bases). V lost 3 bases to trimming and J lost 6 bases, with 15 bases between them. This CDR3 comprises 15 residues. The germline V gene has CDR1 SGHNT and CDR2 YENEEA. The CDR3 DNA reads TGTGCCAGCAGCTTCAGTGCGGGGACTTCCAATGAGCAGTTCTTC. Protein product: CASSFSAGTSNEQFF. The full variable domain, in which reference TRBV11-3 and TRBJ2-1 provide the parts outside the CDR3, is EAGVVQSPRYKIIEKKQPVAFWCNPISGHNTLYWYLQNLGQGPELLIRYENEEAVDDSQLPKDRFSAERLKGVDSTLKIQPAELGDSAVYLCASSFSAGTSNEQFFGPGTRLTVL.

V gene TRBV7-9 combines with J gene TRBJ1-3, with 11 bases aligning to TRBD1. The V and J ends lost 5 bases and 0 bases, in that order; junction bases with no gene match: 12. There are 19 residues in the CDR3. Per the germline V gene, CDR1 is SEHNR and CDR2 is FQNEAQ (reference sequence). The CDR3 coding sequence is TGTGCCAGCAGCCCCAGGACAGGGGGCTTTACGCACTCTGGAAACACCATATATTTT. Translation gives CASSPRTGGFTHSGNTIYF.

The chain couples TRBV7-9 to TRBJ1-1; D is undetermined. The CDR3 loop spans 13 amino acids. The V gene lost 2 bases and the J gene lost 8 bases, with 12 bases spanning the gap. Germline CDR1 and CDR2: SEHNR and FQNEAQ (reference sequence). The CDR3 loop reads CASSLLGLNEAFF. The CDR3 nucleotides are TGTGCCAGCAGCTTATTAGGCCTCAACGAAGCTTTCTTT.

This clone was counted a few times. The gene calls are TRBV19 and TRBJ2-5, with TRBD1 matching 12 bases. The CDR3 consists of 15 residues. Germline V gives CDR1 LNHDA, CDR2 SQIVND (reference sequence). Trimming took 6 bases from V and 4 from J; bases not matched to a gene: 6. CDR3 loop: CASRTGTGGGETQYF. The DNA of the CDR3 is TGTGCCAGTAGGACCGGGACAGGGGGCGGAGAGACCCAGTACTTC.

The chain recombines TRBV7-8 with TRBJ2-6; 7 bases agree with TRBD2. The CDR3 extends over 13 amino acids. With 10 bases clipped from V and 3 bases from J, the junction kept 3 bases outside the gene matches. Germline CDR1 is SGHVS and CDR2 is FQNEAQ. CDR3 loop: CATAGVGANVLTF. The CDR3 nucleotides are TGTGCCACCGCGGGGGTTGGGGCCAACGTCCTGACTTTC.

V usage is TRBV18 and J usage is TRBJ2-5, with 7 bases fitting TRBD1. Germline lookup yields CDR1 KGHSH and CDR2 LQKENI. This CDR3 is 14 amino acids long. After removal of 5 bases from V and 1 base from J, the junction contained 4 bases not matched to a gene. CDR3 nucleotides: TGTGCCAGCTCAGTACAGGGGACCCAAGAGACCCAGTACTTC. Translated: CASSVQGTQETQYF.

The chain recombines TRBV7-9 with TRBJ2-3; unclear D gene. Trimming took off 2 bases at V and 2 bases at J, with 5 bases between the two ends. Germline CDR1 SEHNR, CDR2 FQNEAQ (reference sequence). The CDR3 has 13 residues. The CDR3 coding sequence is TGTGCCAGCAGCTTACAACTCACAGATACGCAGTATTTT. It is translated as CASSLQLTDTQYF. The full variable domain, rest sourced from reference TRBV7-9 and TRBJ2-3, is DTGVSQNPRHKITKRGQNVTFRCDPISEHNRLYWYRQTLGQGPEFLTYFQNEAQLEKSRLLSDRFSAERPKGSFSTLEIQRTEQGDSAMYLCASSLQLTDTQYFGPGTRLTVL.

The chain carries TRBV5-1 and TRBJ1-5; perhaps TRBD1 as D (5 bases). Between the trimmed V and J ends, which lost 1 base and 2 bases, there was a span of 10 bases. Germline-derived CDR1 and CDR2 are SGHRS and YFSETQ. The CDR3 has 15 residues. CDR3 region: CASSLRGGGNQPQHF. CDR3 DNA sequence: TGCGCCAGCAGCTTGAGGGGAGGTGGCAATCAGCCCCAGCATTTT.

This clone appeared once. The DNA of the CDR3 is TGTGCCAGCAGCTTGGAGGACAGGGGTGATACGCAGTATTTT. It codes for CASSLEDRGDTQYF. This sequence joins TRBV7-2 and TRBJ2-3; TRBD1 matches 9 bases. The CDR3 contains 14 residues. Germline V CDR1 and CDR2: SGHTA, FQGNSA. The ends lost 3 bases at V and 6 bases at J; junction bases unmatched: 4.

This clone was seen more than once but under ten times. The V and J genes are TRBV7-8 and TRBJ1-6; TRBD1 might be the D (6 bases). CDR3 size: 17 residues. Looked up from germline, CDR1 is SGHVS and CDR2 is FQNEAQ. Between the trimmed V and J ends, which lost 5 bases and 7 bases, there was a span of 21 bases. In DNA, the CDR3 is TGTGCCAGCAGCCCCCAGGCGGGCAGGGGAAGAAATTCACCCCTCCACTTT. Translating gives CASSPQAGRGRNSPLHF.

This clone has just one count. V gene TRBV13 combines with J gene TRBJ2-7; D assignment may be TRBD1 or TRBD2 (5 bases each). CDR3 length equals 14 residues. Germline lookup yields CDR1 PRHDT and CDR2 FYEKMQ (reference sequence). Trimming pared 2 bases from V and 2 bases from J, leaving 10 bases between. The CDR3 is CASSLRGAAYEQYF. In DNA form, the CDR3 reads TGTGCCAGCAGCTTACGAGGGGCGGCCTACGAGCAGTACTTC.